These 28 T cell receptor beta chains came from one sample sequenced in a study of blood T cell repertoires in COVID-19. The data were produced by immunoSEQ multiplex PCR, yet TCRdb's version contains in-frame clones alone and is incomplete. The profile covers 430,000 or so clones, with about 90% appearing a single time and roughly 0.87% taken by the ten largest. Sequencing was performed on peripheral blood. The source of these receptors is a young man with COVID-19, enrolled during active disease.

The chain employs TRBV21-1 and TRBJ2-3; the listed D gene, TRBD2, was not tested against the DNA. TRBV21-1 is classified as a pseudogene. There are 18 residues in the CDR3. The CDR3 is CASIPLPSSGRATDTQYF. CDR3 DNA sequence: TGTGCCAGCATCCCACTCCCATCTAGCGGGAGGGCCACAGATACGCAGTATTTT.

The chain's CDR3 is CASSLGQGAINYGYTF. For the CDR3, the DNA is TGCGCCAGCAGCTTGGGGCAGGGGGCGATTAACTATGGCTACACCTTC. The chain employs TRBV5-1 and TRBJ1-2; 8 bases are shared with TRBD1. The CDR3 has 16 amino acids. The germline V gene encodes CDR1 SGHRS and CDR2 YFSETQ. The V gene end was trimmed by 0 bases and the J gene end by 1 base; junction bases not matched to a gene: 5.

This sequence joins TRBV5-1 and TRBJ2-5, with 8 nucleotides matching TRBD2. The CDR3 runs to 15 residues. Germline assignment: CDR1 SGHRS and CDR2 YFSETQ. The ends lost 2 bases at V and 7 bases at J; junction bases unmatched: 10. CDR3 coding DNA: TGCGCCAGCAGCTTAGCGGGGGCCGCGGGAGTGACCCAGTACTTC. Protein product: CASSLAGAAGVTQYF.

The chain recombines TRBV19 with TRBJ2-1, with TRBD2 identical over 10 bases. V trimming: 2 bases; J trimming: 7 bases; junction bases outside the gene matches: 8. CDR1 and CDR2 (germline): LNHDA, SQIVND (reference sequence). CDR3 length: 16 amino acids. DNA for the CDR3: TGTGCCAGTAGTATAAGGATCGGTAGCGGGGGGAATGAGCAGTTCTTC. Its protein is CASSIRIGSGGNEQFF.

The chain uses TRBV19 and TRBJ1-5; D might be TRBD1 (5 bases). The CDR3 totals 15 residues. Trimming stripped 4 bases from V and 4 bases from J, with 14 bases between. Germline V gene sequence: CDR1 LNHDA, CDR2 SQIVND (reference sequence). Written as DNA, the CDR3 is TGTGCCAGTAGTAGACTAGGACAAAGTAATCAGCCCCAGCATTTT. It encodes CASSRLGQSNQPQHF. The variable domain in full, completed from reference TRBV19 and TRBJ1-5, reads DGGITQSPKYLFRKEGQNVTLSCEQNLNHDAMYWYRQDPGQGLRLIYYSQIVNDFQKGDIAEGYSVSREKKESFPLTVTSAQKNPTAFYLCASSRLGQSNQPQHFGDGTRLSIL.

The chain carries TRBV10-2 and TRBJ2-1; possibly TRBD2 for D (6 bases). Germline-derived CDR1 and CDR2 are WSHSY and SAAADI. This CDR3 region has 14 residues. The V and J ends lost 5 bases and 7 bases respectively, with 15 bases between them. The CDR3 sequence: CASSPFGGLNEQFF. As DNA, the CDR3 is TGCGCCAGCAGTCCTTTTGGGGGACTTAATGAGCAGTTCTTC.

The V call is TRBV27, the J call TRBJ1-2, with D uncertain. The CDR3 has 17 amino acids. Per the germline V gene, CDR1 is MNHEY and CDR2 is SMNVEV (reference sequence). V lost 6 bases and J lost 0, with 20 bases in between. The CDR3 DNA reads as TGTGCCAGCAGGTTACTCGTCAGCGGTACTACTAACTATGGCTACACCTTC. It is translated as CASRLLVSGTTNYGYTF.

The rearrangement joins TRBV25-1 to TRBJ2-1, with a weak D call TRBD2 (6 bases). CDR3 length: 14 residues. The germline V gene encodes CDR1 MGHDK and CDR2 SYGVNS. Trimming took off 5 bases at V and 10 bases at J, with 18 bases between the two ends. The CDR3 DNA follows: TGTGCCAGCAGTCGGCCCGGAGGGCTAGGAGAGCAGTTCTTC. It is translated as CASSRPGGLGEQFF.

The chain couples TRBV4-1 to TRBJ1-1; D ambiguous. The CDR3 extends over 15 amino acids. Germline loops: CDR1 MGHRA, CDR2 YSYEKL. V was clipped by 0 bases and J by 5 bases, with 13 bases between them. Here the CDR3 DNA reads TGCGCCAGCAGCCAAGATGCCTTAGCGGGGACTGAAGCTTTCTTT. Translating it yields CASSQDALAGTEAFF.

The V gene is TRBV11-2, the J gene TRBJ1-6; TRBD1 might be the D (6 bases). The CDR3 is made up of 15 amino acids. V lost 5 bases and J lost 13, with 21 bases in between. Per the germline V gene, CDR1 is SGHAT and CDR2 is FQNNGV. Here the CDR3 DNA reads TGTGCCAGCAGCCGCACGCTTGACAGGCGAGCGCCCCTCCACTTT. The encoded protein is CASSRTLDRRAPLHF.

Remarks on this clone: This sample includes further DNA sequences coding for the same CDR3. This chain connects TRBV27 to TRBJ2-2, with D perhaps matching TRBD2 (5 bases). The CDR3 loop spans 14 amino acids. Germline lookup yields CDR1 MNHEY and CDR2 SMNVEV (reference sequence). The V end was cut by 3 bases, the J end by 1 base, with 6 bases between. The CDR3 loop reads CASSFRGNTGELFF. As DNA, the CDR3 is TGTGCCAGCAGTTTCCGGGGGAACACCGGGGAGCTGTTTTTT.

V gene TRBV10-2 combines with J gene TRBJ1-1, with D perhaps TRBD1 (6 bases). In germline, CDR1 is WSHSY, CDR2 SAAADI. The CDR3 has 18 amino acids. Deletions cut 0 bases from V and 0 bases from J, with 17 bases between. CDR3 DNA: TGCGCCAGCAGTGAGTCCGGGGGGCCGGTGGCCATGAACACTGAAGCTTTCTTT. Protein: CASSESGGPVAMNTEAFF.

The chain uses TRBV3-1 (or the pseudogene TRBV3-2) and TRBJ2-7; D is possibly TRBD2 (7 bases). The CDR3 contains 16 residues. Deletions cut 4 bases from V and 5 bases from J, with 21 bases between. Germline V gene sequence: CDR1 LGHDT, CDR2 YNNKEL (reference sequence). CDR3 coding DNA: TGTGCCAGCAGCCGGGGGGGGCCGGGGTCCTGGGACGAGCAGTACTTC. This translates into CASSRGGPGSWDEQYF.

The chain has TRBV7-2 and TRBJ2-7; 10 bases align to TRBD2. V shed 2 bases and J 3 bases; nucleotides not matched to a gene: 13. This CDR3 is 18 amino acids long. Per germline, CDR1 SGHTA and CDR2 FQGNSA. CDR3 in amino acids: CASSLMLASGSRFYEQYF. CDR3 nucleotides: TGTGCCAGCAGCTTAATGTTAGCTAGCGGGAGCCGATTCTACGAGCAGTACTTC.

This chain joins TRBV9 and TRBJ2-3; TRBD2 matches 9 bases. Looked up from germline, CDR1 is SGDLS and CDR2 is YYNGEE. V shed 7 bases, J shed 1 base, and the junction held 1 base outside the gene matches. This CDR3 has 13 amino acids. For the CDR3, the DNA is TGTGCCAGCTCTAGCGGGGGCACAGATACGCAGTATTTT. The encoded protein is CASSSGGTDTQYF.

The chain joins TRBV5-4 to TRBJ1-1, with 9 bases identical to TRBD1. Losses at the gene ends were 2 bases for V and 8 bases for J; bases not matched to a gene: 4. Germline assignment: CDR1 SGHNT and CDR2 YYREEE (reference sequence). CDR3 size: 13 residues. The CDR3 bases are TGTGCCAGCAGCTTAGAGACAGGGGGGGAAGCTTTCTTT. This translates into CASSLETGGEAFF.

This clone was seen more than once but under ten times. The rearrangement joins TRBV5-1 to TRBJ1-6; possibly TRBD1 for D (6 bases). CDR3 length: 15 amino acids. Germline V lookup: CDR1 SGHRS, CDR2 YFSETQ. Trimming left V 2 bases short and J 8 bases short, with 14 bases between. The CDR3 is CASSFQQGSDSPLHF. In DNA form, the CDR3 reads TGCGCCAGCAGCTTCCAACAGGGTTCCGATTCACCCCTCCACTTT. Full variable domain (rest looked up from reference TRBV5-1 and TRBJ1-6): KAGVTQTPRYLIKTRGQQVTLSCSPISGHRSVSWYQQTPGQGLQFLFEYFSETQRNKGNFPGRFSGRQFSNSRSEMNVSTLELGDSALYLCASSFQQGSDSPLHFGNGTRLTVT.

The sample holds a few counts of this clone. The rearrangement links TRBV2 to TRBJ2-6; maybe TRBD1 (5 bases). The germline V and J ends were trimmed by 6 bases and 4 bases, with 13 bases remaining between them. This CDR3 spans 15 amino acids. Germline CDR1 reads SNHLY; CDR2 reads FYNNEI. The CDR3 reads CASRQGSRGANVLTF. In nucleotides, the CDR3 is TGTGCCAGCAGGCAGGGATCGAGGGGGGCCAACGTCCTGACTTTC. Full variable domain (outside the CDR3, taken from reference TRBV2 and TRBJ2-6): EPEVTQTPSHQVTQMGQEVILRCVPISNHLYFYWYRQILGQKVEFLVSFYNNEISEKSEIFDDQFSVERPDGSNFTLKIRSTKLEDSAMYFCASRQGSRGANVLTFGAGSRLTVL.

The V gene is TRBV11-3, the J gene TRBJ2-5; TRBD1 might be the D (5 bases). CDR3 length equals 14 residues. Germline lookup yields CDR1 SGHNT and CDR2 YENEEA. Trimming stripped 5 bases from V and 1 base from J, with 11 bases between. CDR3: CASSRRVLQETQYF. The CDR3 DNA follows: TGTGCCAGCAGCCGCAGGGTTCTCCAAGAGACCCAGTACTTC.

The V call is TRBV25-1, the J call TRBJ2-3, with 8 bases that match TRBD2. In germline, CDR1 is MGHDK, CDR2 SYGVNS. After removal of 0 bases from V and 3 bases from J, the junction contained 5 bases not matched to a gene. The CDR3 is made up of 16 amino acids. As DNA, the CDR3 is TGTGCCAGCAGTGAATATATCGGGGGGGGAACAGATACGCAGTATTTT. Translated, it gives CASSEYIGGGTDTQYF.

This rearrangement joins TRBV2 to TRBJ2-5; D is ambiguous. V was trimmed by 7 bases and J by 4 bases, leaving 7 bases between them. In germline, CDR1 is SNHLY, CDR2 FYNNEI. The CDR3 is 11 residues long. The CDR3 nucleotides read TGTGCCAGCATGCTAGGAGAGACCCAGTACTTC. Amino acid sequence: CASMLGETQYF.

The chain uses TRBV6-4 and TRBJ1-6, with 7 positions matching TRBD1. Germline V gene sequence: CDR1 MRHNA, CDR2 SNTAGT. Trimming took 3 bases from V and 3 from J; bases not matched to a gene: 2. The CDR3 covers 15 residues. CDR3 bases: TGTGCCAGCAGTGAGGCAGGGGGCTATAATTCACCCCTCCACTTT. It encodes CASSEAGGYNSPLHF.

This CDR3 is CASSVSRTSGATYNEQFF. Here the CDR3 DNA reads TGCGCCAGCAGTGTGTCACGGACTAGCGGGGCCACCTACAATGAGCAGTTCTTC. The V gene is TRBV10-2, the J gene TRBJ2-1, with 12 bases lining up with TRBD2. V lost 4 bases, J lost 2 bases, and 9 bases stayed unmatched. The CDR3 extends over 18 amino acids. The V gene's germline CDR1 is WSHSY and CDR2 SAAADI.

The rearrangement joins TRBV5-4 to TRBJ2-1; 10 bases are shared with TRBD2. CDR1 is SGHNT, CDR2 YYREEE, per germline (reference sequence). V dropped 1 base and J dropped 6; count of bases not matched to a gene: 4. The CDR3 runs to 15 residues. This chain's CDR3 is CASSLSSGGSNEQFF. The CDR3 bases are TGTGCCAGCAGCTTGTCTAGCGGGGGTAGCAATGAGCAGTTCTTC.

This clone was picked up a small number of times. The chain carries TRBV6-1 and TRBJ2-2, with TRBD1 matching over 10 bases. The ends lost 1 base at V and 4 bases at J; junction bases unmatched: 0. Germline values: CDR1 MNHNS, CDR2 SASEGT. The CDR3 is 15 amino acids. For the CDR3, the DNA is TGTGCCAGCAGTGAAGGGACAGGGGGCACCGGGGAGCTGTTTTTT. It translates to CASSEGTGGTGELFF.

This rearrangement joins TRBV24-1 to TRBJ2-1; TRBD2 agrees at 8 bases. The length of the CDR3 is 18 residues. J gave up 0 bases and V 3 bases, and 9 bases lay outside the gene matches. The germline V gene encodes CDR1 KGHDR and CDR2 SFDVKD. The CDR3 nucleotides read TGTGCCACCAGTGATACAACTAGCGGAGGGCTCTCCTACAATGAGCAGTTCTTC. Its protein product is CATSDTTSGGLSYNEQFF.

This rearrangement joins TRBV6-5 to TRBJ2-7; TRBD2 aligns across 10 bases. The CDR3 extends over 14 amino acids. With 5 bases clipped from V and 7 bases from J, the junction kept 8 bases outside the gene matches. Germline CDR1 MNHEY, CDR2 SVGAGI. The CDR3 region is CASSHLAGVGEQYF. The CDR3 DNA follows: TGTGCCAGCAGTCACCTAGCGGGAGTTGGGGAGCAGTACTTC.

The sample holds one count of this clone. The V call is TRBV7-9, the J call TRBJ2-3; tentatively, D is TRBD2 (5 bases). Germline CDR1 reads SEHNR; CDR2 reads FQNEAQ (reference sequence). Deletions cut 5 bases from V and 0 bases from J, with 24 bases between. This CDR3 has 19 residues. Here the CDR3 DNA reads TGTGCCAGCAGCGCACCCCTGGCGGGCGGCCACATGAGCACAGATACGCAGTATTTT. Its protein product is CASSAPLAGGHMSTDTQYF.